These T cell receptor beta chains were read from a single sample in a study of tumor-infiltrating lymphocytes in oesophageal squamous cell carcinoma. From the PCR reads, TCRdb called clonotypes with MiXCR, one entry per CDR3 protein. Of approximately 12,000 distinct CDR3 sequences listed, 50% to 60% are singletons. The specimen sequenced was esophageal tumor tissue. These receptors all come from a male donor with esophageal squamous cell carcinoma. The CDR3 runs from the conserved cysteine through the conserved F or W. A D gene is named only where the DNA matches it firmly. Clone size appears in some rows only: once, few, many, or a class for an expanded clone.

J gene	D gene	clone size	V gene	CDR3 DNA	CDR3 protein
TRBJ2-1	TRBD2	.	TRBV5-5	TGTGCCAGCAGCTCCCGGGGACTAGCGGGAGGTGTCTCCTACAATGAGCAGTTCTTC	CASSSRGLAGGVSYNEQFF
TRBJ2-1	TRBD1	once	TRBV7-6	TGTGCCAGCAGCCCAACGACAGGGTCGGGAACTTACAATGAGCAGTTCTTC	CASSPTTGSGTYNEQFF
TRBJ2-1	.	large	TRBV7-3	TGTGCCAGCAGCTCGGCCCCGAGCTCCTACAATGAGCAGTTCTTC	CASSSAPSSYNEQFF
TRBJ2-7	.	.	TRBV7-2	TGTGCCAGCAGCTTAGCATGGGGGCCTCACTCCTACGAGCAGTACTTC	CASSLAWGPHSYEQYF
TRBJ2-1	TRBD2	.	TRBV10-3	TGTGCCATCAGGGTAGCGGGAGCAGGCAATGAGCAGTTCTTC	CAIRVAGAGNEQFF
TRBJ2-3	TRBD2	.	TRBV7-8	TGTGCCAGCAGCCCCCTAGCGGGAGGGCCGGAAGGGGCAGATACGCAGTATTTT	CASSPLAGGPEGADTQYF
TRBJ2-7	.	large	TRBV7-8	TGTGCCAGCAGCCCCTACTACGAGCAGTACTTC	CASSPYYEQYF
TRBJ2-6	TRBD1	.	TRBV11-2	TGTGCCAGCAGCCCACAGGGGCCGAGCTCTGGGGCCAACGTCCTGACTTTC	CASSPQGPSSGANVLTF
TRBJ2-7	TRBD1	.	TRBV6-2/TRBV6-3	TGTGCCAGCAGTTCCGGGACAGGGGGTAGGTCACCCCTCCACTTC	CASSSGTGGRSPLHF
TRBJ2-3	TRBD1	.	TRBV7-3	TGTGCCAGCAACCACAGGGGTGCAGATACGCAGTATTTT	CASNHRGADTQYF
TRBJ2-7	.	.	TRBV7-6	TGTGCCAGCAGCTTATCTGGGACCGGATACGAGCAGTACTTC	CASSLSGTGYEQYF
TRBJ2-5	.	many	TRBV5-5	TGTGCCAGCAGCTTGGCCATGCTCCCTGTGGAGACCCAGTACTTC	CASSLAMLPVETQYF
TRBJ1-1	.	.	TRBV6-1	TGTGCCAGCAGTGATCTTGTCCCTGGAACTGAAGCTTTCTTT	CASSDLVPGTEAFF
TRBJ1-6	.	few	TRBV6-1	TGTGCCAGCAGCTTTAAGGGGTTTTCACCCCTCCACTTT	CASSFKGFSPLHF
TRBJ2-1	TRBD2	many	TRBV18	TGTGCCAGCTCACCGACTAGCGGGAGGGGCACTGAGCAGTTCTTC	CASSPTSGRGTEQFF
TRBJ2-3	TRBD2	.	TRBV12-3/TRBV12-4	TGTGCCAGCAGTTTAGCGCTAGCGGGAGAGATGGTGACAGATACGCAGTATTTT	CASSLALAGEMVTDTQYF
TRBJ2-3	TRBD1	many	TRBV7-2	TGTGCCAGCAGCCCCCGACAGGGTGGGAGCACAGATACGCAGTATTTT	CASSPRQGGSTDTQYF
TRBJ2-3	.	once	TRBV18	TGTGCCAGCTCACCACGGCTGGGAACAGATACGCAGTATTTT	CASSPRLGTDTQYF
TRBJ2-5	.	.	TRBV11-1	TGTGCCAGCAGCTTAGCGAGTTTGGCAGAGCAGTACTTC	CASSLASLAEQYF
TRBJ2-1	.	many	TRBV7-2	TGTGCCAGCAGCTCCGGGAGCGGTGGATACAATGAGCAGTTCTTC	CASSSGSGGYNEQFF
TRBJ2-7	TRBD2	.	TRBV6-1	TGTGCCAGCAGTGAAGCCGGGACTAGCTACGAGCAGTACTTC	CASSEAGTSYEQYF
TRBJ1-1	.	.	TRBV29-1	TGCAGCGGCCGCGTTGGCTCCTACAATGAGCAGTTCTTT	CSGRVGSYNEQFF
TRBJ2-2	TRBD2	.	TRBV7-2	TGTGCCAGCCGCCGGACTAGCAACACCGGGGAGCTGTTTTTT	CASRRTSNTGELFF
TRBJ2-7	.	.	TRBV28	TGTGCCAGCGGTCCGACTCAGACCTACGAGCAGTACTTC	CASGPTQTYEQYF
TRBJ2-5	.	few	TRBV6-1	TGTGCCAGCAGTGGGGTATCCCAAGAGACCCAGTACTTC	CASSGVSQETQYF
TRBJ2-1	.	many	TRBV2	TGTGCCAACCATCTCCTGCAGGGGCACAATGAGCAGTTCTTC	CANHLLQGHNEQFF
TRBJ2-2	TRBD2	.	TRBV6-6	TGTGCCAGCATGTTCCGGTTTAGCGGGGGGTCCAACACCGGGGAGCTGTTTTTT	CASMFRFSGGSNTGELFF
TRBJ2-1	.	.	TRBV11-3	TGTGCCATCCCAAAGGCCCATGAGCAGTTCTTC	CAIPKAHEQFF
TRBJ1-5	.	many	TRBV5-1	TGCGCCAGCAGTCGGGGGGAGGGTCAGCCCCAGCATTTT	CASSRGEGQPQHF
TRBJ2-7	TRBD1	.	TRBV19	TGTGCCAGTAGCGACAGGGCCGGAGCCTCCTACGAGCAGTACTTC	CASSDRAGASYEQYF
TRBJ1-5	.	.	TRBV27	TGTGCCAGCAGTCGGAGCAATCAGCCCCAGCATTTT	CASSRSNQPQHF
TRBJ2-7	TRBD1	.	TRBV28	TGTGCCAGCAGCTCGACAGGGGGCGGATACGAGCAGTACTTC	CASSSTGGGYEQYF
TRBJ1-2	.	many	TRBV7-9	TGTGCCAGCAGCCACGACGGCCGGACCTATGGCTACACCTTC	CASSHDGRTYGYTF
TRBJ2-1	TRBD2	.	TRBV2	TGTGCCAGCGCGGAGTTGCGCCTAGCGGGAGACAATGAGCAGTTCTTC	CASAELRLAGDNEQFF
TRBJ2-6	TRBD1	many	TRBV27	TGCACCAGCAGTTTGGTTAGGGACCTACCGGACAGGGGTGGGGCCAACGTCCTGACTTTC	CTSSLVRDLPDRGGANVLTF
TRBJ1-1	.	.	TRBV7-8	TGTGCCAGCAGCTCCCGGGCGGAGGGCACTGAAGCTTTCTTT	CASSSRAEGTEAFF
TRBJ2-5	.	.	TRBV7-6	TGTGCCAGCAGCTTAGCGGGCCAGGTGGCCGGCCAAGAGACCCAGTACTTC	CASSLAGQVAGQETQYF
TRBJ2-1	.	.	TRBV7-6	TGTGCCAGCAGCTTAGTCCAAGGGACTCCCTACAATGAGCAGTTCTTC	CASSLVQGTPYNEQFF